These T cell receptor beta chains were read from a single sample in a study of long-term antiretroviral therapy in people with HIV. The assay was immunoSEQ multiplex PCR, and TCRdb's table has in-frame clones only and misses some. The sample holds 20,000 to 25,000 clones; 81% are singletons and the top ten take approximately 7.7%. Sequencing was performed on unsorted PBMCs, taken 1.5 years after starting antiretroviral therapy. The receptors stem from a man aged 25 to 40 with HIV. Each CDR3 is given with its conserved first and last residue. The D gene is left open where the match is weak. The size entry is marked missing in some rows and otherwise reads once, few, many or a size class.

cdr3_nt: TGTGCCAGCAGAGGTGAGGACAGCCACAATTACGAGCAGTACTTC
cdr3_aa: CASRGEDSHNYEQYF
v_call: TRBV5-4
clone_size: once
j_call: TRBJ2-7
d_call: .

cdr3_nt: TGCGCCAGCGGGGACAGGGGCTATGGCTACACCTTC
cdr3_aa: CASGDRGYGYTF
v_call: TRBV10-2
clone_size: .
j_call: TRBJ1-2
d_call: TRBD1

cdr3_nt: TGTGCCAGTAGTATCGATCCATACAGGGATGGCTACACCTTC
cdr3_aa: CASSIDPYRDGYTF
v_call: TRBV19
clone_size: .
j_call: TRBJ1-2
d_call: .

cdr3_nt: TGTGCCAGCAGCTTATACTCCACCTACGAGCAGTACTTC
cdr3_aa: CASSLYSTYEQYF
v_call: TRBV13
clone_size: once
j_call: TRBJ2-7
d_call: .

cdr3_nt: TGTGCCAGCAGTGAAGTTTTTACAGGGGCTGAGACCCAGTACTTC
cdr3_aa: CASSEVFTGAETQYF
v_call: TRBV2
clone_size: few
j_call: TRBJ2-5
d_call: TRBD1

cdr3_nt: TGTGCCAGCAGCTTTAGCCAGAACACTGAAGCTTTCTTT
cdr3_aa: CASSFSQNTEAFF
v_call: TRBV5-4
clone_size: .
j_call: TRBJ1-1
d_call: .

cdr3_nt: TGTGCCGTCGGAGGCGGGGCTTTAAACTATGGCTACACCTTC
cdr3_aa: CAVGGGALNYGYTF
v_call: TRBV15
clone_size: few
j_call: TRBJ1-2
d_call: .

cdr3_nt: TGTGCCACCTATGGCGGGAACACCGGGGAGCTGTTTTTT
cdr3_aa: CATYGGNTGELFF
v_call: TRBV11-2
clone_size: once
j_call: TRBJ2-2
d_call: .

cdr3_nt: TGTGCCAGCAGCCAAGAGGTCCTAGCGGGAGATATTCAGTACTTC
cdr3_aa: CASSQEVLAGDIQYF
v_call: TRBV4-2
clone_size: .
j_call: TRBJ2-4
d_call: TRBD2

cdr3_nt: TGCAGCGTTGACCCGGCAGGGGGAGGTGAGACCCAGTACTTC
cdr3_aa: CSVDPAGGGETQYF
v_call: TRBV29-1
clone_size: .
j_call: TRBJ2-5
d_call: .

cdr3_nt: TGTGCCACCAGCAGAATACAGGGGGCTGGAAACACCATATATTTT
cdr3_aa: CATSRIQGAGNTIYF
v_call: TRBV15
clone_size: .
j_call: TRBJ1-3
d_call: TRBD1

cdr3_nt: TGTGCCAGCAGCTTAAGAGGGGCGGGGACTAGCGGGGGGTTAGGTGGGCAGTTCTTC
cdr3_aa: CASSLRGAGTSGGLGGQFF
v_call: TRBV7-9
clone_size: .
j_call: TRBJ2-1
d_call: TRBD2

cdr3_nt: TGTGCCAGCAGCAACAGGGGAGGCGGTTCACCCCTCCACTTT
cdr3_aa: CASSNRGGGSPLHF
v_call: TRBV14
clone_size: .
j_call: TRBJ1-6
d_call: TRBD1

cdr3_nt: TGTGCCAGCAGCCCAAGGGATAGTCCTGAAGCTTTCTTT
cdr3_aa: CASSPRDSPEAFF
v_call: TRBV5-4
clone_size: .
j_call: TRBJ1-1
d_call: .

cdr3_nt: TGTGCCAGCGGACTGCTCGAAGAGACCCAGTACTTC
cdr3_aa: CASGLLEETQYF
v_call: TRBV6-5
clone_size: .
j_call: TRBJ2-5
d_call: .

cdr3_nt: TGTGCCAGTAGTATTGGCATCGCAACTAATGAAAAACTGTTTTTT
cdr3_aa: CASSIGIATNEKLFF
v_call: TRBV19
clone_size: once
j_call: TRBJ1-4
d_call: .

cdr3_nt: TGCAGCGTCCCGGGACCGGGACTGTACCAAGAGACCCAGTACTTC
cdr3_aa: CSVPGPGLYQETQYF
v_call: TRBV29-1
clone_size: .
j_call: TRBJ2-5
d_call: .

cdr3_nt: TGTGCCAGCAGTTCTAACTCGGGAAGCGGGGGGACTAGAAAGTACTTC
cdr3_aa: CASSSNSGSGGTRKYF
v_call: TRBV6-5
clone_size: .
j_call: TRBJ2-7
d_call: TRBD2

cdr3_nt: TGTGCCAGTAGTACCGACGGGTCTGGGGCCAACGTCCTGACTTTC
cdr3_aa: CASSTDGSGANVLTF
v_call: TRBV19
clone_size: .
j_call: TRBJ2-6
d_call: .

cdr3_nt: TGTGCCAGCAGCCATCCGGGACAGGGAAGACGCGAGCAGTACTTC
cdr3_aa: CASSHPGQGRREQYF
v_call: TRBV7-9
clone_size: few
j_call: TRBJ2-7
d_call: TRBD1

cdr3_nt: TGTGCCAGCCCCTGTATCACGAGGCCTAACTCTGGAAACACCATATATTTT
cdr3_aa: CASPCITRPNSGNTIYF
v_call: TRBV6-4
clone_size: .
j_call: TRBJ1-3
d_call: .

cdr3_nt: TGTGCCAGCAGTTCTACTAGCGGGGGTGGGGCTCTACACGAGCAGTACTTC
cdr3_aa: CASSSTSGGGALHEQYF
v_call: TRBV7-2
clone_size: .
j_call: TRBJ2-7
d_call: TRBD2

cdr3_nt: TGTGCCAGCACCATGACCGACTCCTACGAGCAGTACTTC
cdr3_aa: CASTMTDSYEQYF
v_call: TRBV7-6
clone_size: .
j_call: TRBJ2-7
d_call: .

cdr3_nt: TGTGCCAGCTCATCGACGGGGGGCGCATCCGGGGAGCTGTTTTTT
cdr3_aa: CASSSTGGASGELFF
v_call: TRBV18
clone_size: .
j_call: TRBJ2-2
d_call: .

cdr3_nt: TGCAGCGCTCTGACTTATCGGGCCCTGGATTCCACAGATACGCAGTATTTT
cdr3_aa: CSALTYRALDSTDTQYF
v_call: TRBV29-1
clone_size: .
j_call: TRBJ2-3
d_call: .

cdr3_nt: TGCAGCGTCCTACCCCGGGACACCGTCCTGGTCTACACAGATACGCAGTATTTT
cdr3_aa: CSVLPRDTVLVYTDTQYF
v_call: TRBV29-1
clone_size: .
j_call: TRBJ2-3
d_call: .

cdr3_nt: TGTGCCATCAGTGAGTCGGACATACAGGGGGCCGGCACTGAAGCTTTCTTT
cdr3_aa: CAISESDIQGAGTEAFF
v_call: TRBV10-3
clone_size: .
j_call: TRBJ1-1
d_call: TRBD1

cdr3_nt: TGTGCCAGCAGTGGGGACAGGGCAAAAGAGACCCAGTACTTC
cdr3_aa: CASSGDRAKETQYF
v_call: TRBV2
clone_size: medium-sized
j_call: TRBJ2-5
d_call: TRBD1

cdr3_nt: TGTGCCAGCTCGGCGGGACAGGAGGTCTACGAGCAGTACTTC
cdr3_aa: CASSAGQEVYEQYF
v_call: TRBV18
clone_size: .
j_call: TRBJ2-7
d_call: TRBD1

cdr3_nt: TGTGCCAGCAGTTCCCGACAGGAACGGGATGAAAAACTGTTTTTT
cdr3_aa: CASSSRQERDEKLFF
v_call: TRBV28
clone_size: .
j_call: TRBJ1-4
d_call: .

cdr3_nt: TGTGCCAGCGCCCGAGGGTCACAGGGTTCACCCCTCCACTTT
cdr3_aa: CASARGSQGSPLHF
v_call: TRBV19
clone_size: .
j_call: TRBJ1-6
d_call: .

cdr3_nt: TGCGCCAGCAGCTTGTCTGGAAGCTCCTACAATGAGCAGTTCTTC
cdr3_aa: CASSLSGSSYNEQFF
v_call: TRBV5-1
clone_size: .
j_call: TRBJ2-1
d_call: .

cdr3_nt: TGTGCCTGGAGGAGGGGGGGGGTTAACACTGAAGCTTTCTTT
cdr3_aa: CAWRRGGVNTEAFF
v_call: TRBV30
clone_size: .
j_call: TRBJ1-1
d_call: .

cdr3_nt: TGTGCCAGCAGTTTATATTGGGGTCGCTCCTACAATGAGCAGTTCTTC
cdr3_aa: CASSLYWGRSYNEQFF
v_call: TRBV27
clone_size: .
j_call: TRBJ2-1
d_call: .

cdr3_nt: TGCGCCAGCAGCTTCGACAGGCCTAGGACAGGGGGAACTGAAGCTTTCTTT
cdr3_aa: CASSFDRPRTGGTEAFF
v_call: TRBV5-1
clone_size: .
j_call: TRBJ1-1
d_call: TRBD1

cdr3_nt: TGTGCCAGCGGCTCGGGGAAGAACACTGAAGCTTTCTTT
cdr3_aa: CASGSGKNTEAFF
v_call: TRBV6-5
clone_size: .
j_call: TRBJ1-1
d_call: .

cdr3_nt: TGTGCCAGCAGAAGAACCGGGACAGGCCTGGGAGCTTTCTTT
cdr3_aa: CASRRTGTGLGAFF
v_call: TRBV28
clone_size: .
j_call: TRBJ1-1
d_call: TRBD1

cdr3_nt: TGCGCCAGCAGCTCCAGAATGTTAGGGATGAGGGCGGCCGGGGAGCTGTTTTTT
cdr3_aa: CASSSRMLGMRAAGELFF
v_call: TRBV5-1
clone_size: once
j_call: TRBJ2-2
d_call: .

cdr3_nt: TGTGCCAGCAGCTCGGACCTAGTCTCCTACGAGCAGTACTTC
cdr3_aa: CASSSDLVSYEQYF
v_call: TRBV11-2
clone_size: .
j_call: TRBJ2-7
d_call: .

cdr3_nt: TGCAGCGTTAAAGGGGCGACCCCGAACACCGGGGAGCTGTTTTTT
cdr3_aa: CSVKGATPNTGELFF
v_call: TRBV29-1
clone_size: .
j_call: TRBJ2-2
d_call: .

cdr3_nt: TGTGCCAGCAGCCGTATCGGAATTCAGGGACCTCAAGAGACCCAGTACTTC
cdr3_aa: CASSRIGIQGPQETQYF
v_call: TRBV5-4
clone_size: once
j_call: TRBJ2-5
d_call: .

cdr3_nt: TGCAGCGTTGAACGGAGCAGGGGCTATGGCTACACCTTC
cdr3_aa: CSVERSRGYGYTF
v_call: TRBV29-1
clone_size: few
j_call: TRBJ1-2
d_call: .

cdr3_nt: TGTGCCAGCAGTGAAGCGGAGGTTGACAGCTCCTACGAGCAGTACTTC
cdr3_aa: CASSEAEVDSSYEQYF
v_call: TRBV2
clone_size: .
j_call: TRBJ2-7
d_call: .

cdr3_nt: TGTGCCAGCAGCTTGCGGGGGGGCACAGATACGCAGTATTTT
cdr3_aa: CASSLRGGTDTQYF
v_call: TRBV5-4
clone_size: .
j_call: TRBJ2-3
d_call: TRBD2

cdr3_nt: TGTGCCATCAGTGATGGGGACAGGGTACCTGGCTACACCTTC
cdr3_aa: CAISDGDRVPGYTF
v_call: TRBV10-3
clone_size: .
j_call: TRBJ1-2
d_call: TRBD1

cdr3_nt: TGTGCCTGGAGTGTACGGGGCGGGACTGAGACCCAGTACTTC
cdr3_aa: CAWSVRGGTETQYF
v_call: TRBV30
clone_size: .
j_call: TRBJ2-5
d_call: .

cdr3_nt: TGTGCCAGCAGTTACTCTGGCGGGAGTTACAATGAGCAGTTCTTC
cdr3_aa: CASSYSGGSYNEQFF
v_call: TRBV6-5
clone_size: .
j_call: TRBJ2-1
d_call: TRBD2

cdr3_nt: TGCGCCAGCAGCCAAGATCGCGGGGGAGACACTGAAGCTTTCTTT
cdr3_aa: CASSQDRGGDTEAFF
v_call: TRBV4-3
clone_size: once
j_call: TRBJ1-1
d_call: .

cdr3_nt: TGTGCCAGCTCCGGGACAGGGGATTATGGCTACACCTTC
cdr3_aa: CASSGTGDYGYTF
v_call: TRBV2
clone_size: .
j_call: TRBJ1-2
d_call: TRBD1

cdr3_nt: TGTGCCAGCAGCCCACGACAGGGGATGAACACTGAAGCTTTCTTT
cdr3_aa: CASSPRQGMNTEAFF
v_call: TRBV11-2
clone_size: .
j_call: TRBJ1-1
d_call: TRBD1

cdr3_nt: TGTGCCAGCAGTCATCCGGGGACAGGGCTCTTCTACGAGCAGTACTTC
cdr3_aa: CASSHPGTGLFYEQYF
v_call: TRBV7-8
clone_size: .
j_call: TRBJ2-7
d_call: TRBD1

cdr3_nt: TGTGCCAGCAGCGTAGCCGGGGGCGCACACACCGGGGAGCTGTTTTTT
cdr3_aa: CASSVAGGAHTGELFF
v_call: TRBV9
clone_size: .
j_call: TRBJ2-2
d_call: .

cdr3_nt: TGTGCCAGCAGGGGGCAGGGGAGAGCGGGCACTGAAGCTTTCTTT
cdr3_aa: CASRGQGRAGTEAFF
v_call: TRBV11-2
clone_size: .
j_call: TRBJ1-1
d_call: .

cdr3_nt: TGTGCCAGCAGCCTACTCTTGACAGGCTACAATCAGCCCCAGCATTTT
cdr3_aa: CASSLLLTGYNQPQHF
v_call: TRBV28
clone_size: .
j_call: TRBJ1-5
d_call: .

cdr3_nt: TGCGCCAGCAGCTCCCAGGGGCCCCCAGATACGCAGTATTTT
cdr3_aa: CASSSQGPPDTQYF
v_call: TRBV5-1
clone_size: .
j_call: TRBJ2-3
d_call: .

cdr3_nt: TGCACCAGCAGCCAAGGCTATCAGGGGGTGAGAGCTGGGGCCAACGTCCTGACTTTC
cdr3_aa: CTSSQGYQGVRAGANVLTF
v_call: TRBV1
clone_size: .
j_call: TRBJ2-6
d_call: .

cdr3_nt: TGCAGCGTTGAAAAGGACACAGATACGCAGTATTTT
cdr3_aa: CSVEKDTDTQYF
v_call: TRBV29-1
clone_size: .
j_call: TRBJ2-3
d_call: .